This is a list of T cell receptor beta chains from one sample in a study of T cell repertoires in cytomegalovirus infection. These receptors are not linked to any known antigen. TCRdb ran MiXCR on the reads and lists one entry per CDR3 protein. Of some 700,000 distinct CDR3 sequences in the sample, around 32% were seen once. Sequenced material: cultured PBMCs, taken from culture after CMV antigen stimulation. All receptors come from a human donor in good health (CMV status not recorded). Some clones in this sample may be carry-over from other donors' samples. CDR3s include the opening cysteine and the closing phenylalanine or tryptophan. D genes are given only for firm matches. Clone size appears in some rows only: once, few, many, or a class for an expanded clone.

V gene: TRBV5-6
D gene: NA
J gene: TRBJ2-7
clone size: NA
CDR3 protein: CASSLNWRTSYEQYF
CDR3 DNA: TGTGCCAGCAGCTTGAATTGGAGAACCTCCTACGAGCAGTACTTC

V gene: TRBV5-6
D gene: TRBD1
J gene: TRBJ1-1
clone size: few
CDR3 protein: CASSPNYWDSSLNTEAFF
CDR3 DNA: TGTGCCAGCAGCCCGAACTATTGGGACAGCAGTCTGAACACTGAAGCTTTCTTT

V gene: TRBV28
D gene: NA
J gene: TRBJ1-2
clone size: few
CDR3 protein: CASNGGSIDGYTF
CDR3 DNA: TGTGCCAGCAACGGGGGGTCTATCGATGGCTACACCTTC

V gene: TRBV7-2
D gene: NA
J gene: TRBJ1-2
clone size: NA
CDR3 protein: CASSLRRGSGDGYTF
CDR3 DNA: TGTGCCAGCAGCTTAAGGCGAGGGTCAGGGGACGGCTACACCTTC

V gene: TRBV20-1
D gene: NA
J gene: TRBJ2-7
clone size: once
CDR3 protein: CSARVSGGAYEQYF
CDR3 DNA: TGCAGTGCTAGGGTGTCCGGAGGAGCCTACGAGCAGTACTTC

V gene: TRBV6-2/TRBV6-3
D gene: NA
J gene: TRBJ2-7
clone size: few
CDR3 protein: CASSYGGVTYEQYF
CDR3 DNA: TGTGCCAGCAGTTACGGCGGGGTGACCTACGAGCAGTACTTC

V gene: TRBV9
D gene: TRBD1
J gene: TRBJ2-3
clone size: NA
CDR3 protein: CASTFLDRGRDTQYF
CDR3 DNA: TGTGCCAGCACCTTTCTGGACAGGGGGCGGGATACGCAGTATTTT

V gene: TRBV7-2
D gene: TRBD2
J gene: TRBJ2-3
clone size: many
CDR3 protein: CASSLVAGVRDTQYF
CDR3 DNA: TGTGCCAGCAGCTTAGTAGCGGGAGTGAGAGATACGCAGTATTTT

V gene: TRBV7-2
D gene: NA
J gene: TRBJ2-1
clone size: few
CDR3 protein: CASSLNGPPFF
CDR3 DNA: TGTGCCAGCAGCTTAAACGGACCTCCGTTCTTC

V gene: TRBV14
D gene: NA
J gene: TRBJ2-4
clone size: few
CDR3 protein: CASSQAFGAVIQYF
CDR3 DNA: TGTGCCAGCAGCCAAGCTTTCGGGGCGGTCATTCAGTACTTC

V gene: TRBV2
D gene: NA
J gene: TRBJ2-2
clone size: NA
CDR3 protein: CASRSDSLTGELFF
CDR3 DNA: TGTGCCAGCAGATCGGACAGCCTCACCGGGGAGCTGTTTTTT

V gene: TRBV7-2
D gene: NA
J gene: TRBJ2-7
clone size: few
CDR3 protein: CASSLDATSSYEQYF
CDR3 DNA: TGTGCCAGCAGCTTGGACGCCACGAGCTCCTACGAGCAGTACTTC

V gene: TRBV7-4
D gene: TRBD2
J gene: TRBJ2-1
clone size: few
CDR3 protein: CASSPLAGVNEQFF
CDR3 DNA: TGTGCCAGCAGCCCACTAGCGGGGGTAAATGAGCAGTTCTTC

V gene: TRBV7-8
D gene: NA
J gene: TRBJ2-1
clone size: NA
CDR3 protein: CASSSLVHEQFF
CDR3 DNA: TGTGCCAGCAGCTCATTAGTTCATGAGCAGTTCTTC

V gene: TRBV12-3/TRBV12-4
D gene: TRBD2
J gene: TRBJ2-1
clone size: NA
CDR3 protein: CASSPAGGSMEQFF
CDR3 DNA: TGTGCCAGCAGCCCAGCGGGGGGGTCCATGGAGCAGTTCTTC

V gene: TRBV10-2
D gene: TRBD1
J gene: TRBJ2-5
clone size: NA
CDR3 protein: CASSESGQGETQYF
CDR3 DNA: TGCGCCAGCAGTGAGTCTGGACAGGGAGAGACCCAGTACTTC

V gene: TRBV7-2
D gene: TRBD2
J gene: TRBJ2-5
clone size: many
CDR3 protein: CASSLGLAGLETQYF
CDR3 DNA: TGTGCCAGCAGCCTGGGACTAGCGGGGCTCGAGACCCAGTACTTC

V gene: TRBV7-2
D gene: NA
J gene: TRBJ2-3
clone size: NA
CDR3 protein: CASSLGGGGPTDTQYF
CDR3 DNA: TGTGCCAGCAGCTTAGGAGGGGGGGGCCCCACAGATACGCAGTATTTT

V gene: TRBV2
D gene: NA
J gene: TRBJ1-6
clone size: NA
CDR3 protein: CASTGRGDSPLHF
CDR3 DNA: TGTGCCAGCACAGGCCGGGGGGATTCACCCCTCCACTTT

V gene: TRBV11-2
D gene: NA
J gene: TRBJ2-7
clone size: NA
CDR3 protein: CASSLDRFLQYF
CDR3 DNA: TGTGCCAGCAGCTTAGATAGGTTTTTGCAGTACTTC

V gene: TRBV10-3
D gene: TRBD1
J gene: TRBJ2-7
clone size: NA
CDR3 protein: CAISESGTAENYEQYF
CDR3 DNA: TGTGCCATCAGTGAGTCGGGGACAGCAGAGAATTACGAGCAGTACTTC

V gene: TRBV15
D gene: TRBD1
J gene: TRBJ2-2
clone size: once
CDR3 protein: CATSRDETGANTGELFF
CDR3 DNA: TGTGCCACCAGCAGAGATGAGACAGGGGCGAACACCGGGGAGCTGTTTTTT

V gene: TRBV19
D gene: NA
J gene: TRBJ2-5
clone size: NA
CDR3 protein: CASSRGTLETQYF
CDR3 DNA: TGTGCCAGTAGTCGCGGGACTTTGGAGACCCAGTACTTC

V gene: TRBV19
D gene: NA
J gene: TRBJ1-5
clone size: NA
CDR3 protein: CASISLGGPRTQPQHF
CDR3 DNA: TGTGCCAGTATCTCATTGGGGGGTCCCAGGACTCAGCCCCAGCATTTT

V gene: TRBV20-1
D gene: TRBD2
J gene: TRBJ2-7
clone size: once
CDR3 protein: CSANGLAQYEQYF
CDR3 DNA: TGCAGTGCTAACGGACTAGCACAGTACGAGCAGTACTTC

V gene: TRBV7-9
D gene: NA
J gene: TRBJ1-6
clone size: few
CDR3 protein: CASSLKAAYNSPLHF
CDR3 DNA: TGTGCCAGCAGCTTAAAGGCCGCCTATAATTCACCCCTCCACTTT

V gene: TRBV7-9
D gene: NA
J gene: TRBJ1-2
clone size: many
CDR3 protein: CASSRQVGSHGYTF
CDR3 DNA: TGTGCCAGCAGCAGACAGGTGGGCTCGCATGGCTACACCTTC

V gene: TRBV3-1
D gene: NA
J gene: TRBJ2-3
clone size: NA
CDR3 protein: CASSLLYGAPGDTQYF
CDR3 DNA: TGTGCCAGCAGCCTCCTTTACGGGGCCCCCGGAGATACGCAGTATTTT

V gene: TRBV20-1
D gene: TRBD2
J gene: TRBJ2-1
clone size: NA
CDR3 protein: CSATGTSQSIEQFF
CDR3 DNA: TGCAGTGCCACCGGGACTAGCCAGTCGATTGAGCAGTTCTTC

V gene: TRBV5-1
D gene: NA
J gene: TRBJ1-3
clone size: few
CDR3 protein: CASSPGQPDGNTIYF
CDR3 DNA: TGCGCCAGCAGCCCTGGACAGCCGGATGGAAACACCATATATTTT

V gene: TRBV7-9
D gene: TRBD1
J gene: TRBJ1-6
clone size: many
CDR3 protein: CASSSPPGTGLRSPLHF
CDR3 DNA: TGTGCCAGCAGCTCCCCGCCCGGGACAGGATTACGCTCACCCCTCCACTTT

V gene: TRBV12-3/TRBV12-4
D gene: TRBD1
J gene: TRBJ1-4
clone size: NA
CDR3 protein: CASSLVVGQGGEKLFF
CDR3 DNA: TGTGCCAGCAGTTTAGTGGTCGGACAGGGGGGTGAAAAACTGTTTTTT

V gene: TRBV7-8
D gene: NA
J gene: TRBJ1-1
clone size: NA
CDR3 protein: CASSLDGLGGTLRSEAFF
CDR3 DNA: TGTGCCAGCAGCTTAGACGGGTTGGGGGGAACTCTACGATCTGAAGCTTTCTTT

V gene: TRBV7-9
D gene: NA
J gene: TRBJ1-3
clone size: few
CDR3 protein: CASSPRGAIGNTIYF
CDR3 DNA: TGTGCCAGCAGCCCCCGCGGGGCTATCGGAAACACCATATATTTT

V gene: TRBV5-4
D gene: NA
J gene: TRBJ2-3
clone size: few
CDR3 protein: CASSSTGTSTDTQYF
CDR3 DNA: TGTGCCAGCAGCTCGACAGGGACTAGCACAGATACGCAGTATTTT

V gene: TRBV6-2/TRBV6-3
D gene: NA
J gene: TRBJ1-1
clone size: NA
CDR3 protein: CASRRLDSGAFF
CDR3 DNA: TGTGCCAGCAGACGCCTGGACAGTGGAGCTTTCTTT

V gene: TRBV12-3/TRBV12-4
D gene: TRBD1
J gene: TRBJ1-5
clone size: NA
CDR3 protein: CASSRGQDGDQPQHF
CDR3 DNA: TGTGCCAGCAGTAGAGGACAGGACGGTGATCAGCCCCAGCATTTT

V gene: TRBV7-2
D gene: NA
J gene: TRBJ2-6
clone size: NA
CDR3 protein: CASSFGQGSVRGANVLTF
CDR3 DNA: TGTGCCAGCAGCTTTGGTCAGGGATCTGTGAGAGGGGCCAACGTCCTGACTTTC

V gene: TRBV6-6
D gene: NA
J gene: TRBJ2-3
clone size: once
CDR3 protein: CAGSPTVGWGFTDTQYF
CDR3 DNA: TGTGCCGGCAGTCCAACTGTGGGGTGGGGGTTCACAGATACGCAGTATTTT

V gene: TRBV7-2
D gene: NA
J gene: TRBJ2-1
clone size: many
CDR3 protein: CASSFYGSYNEQFF
CDR3 DNA: TGTGCCAGCAGCTTCTACGGGTCCTACAATGAGCAGTTCTTC

V gene: TRBV6-2/TRBV6-3
D gene: NA
J gene: TRBJ1-5
clone size: NA
CDR3 protein: CASSQTHIRSSTQHF
CDR3 DNA: TGTGCCAGCAGCCAAACCCACATACGTTCGTCGACCCAGCATTTT

V gene: TRBV6-2/TRBV6-3
D gene: NA
J gene: TRBJ1-6
clone size: few
CDR3 protein: CASRPRSDSPLHF
CDR3 DNA: TGTGCCAGCAGGCCAAGATCGGATTCACCCCTCCACTTT

V gene: TRBV6-2/TRBV6-3
D gene: NA
J gene: TRBJ2-1
clone size: NA
CDR3 protein: CASSSPGGEQFF
CDR3 DNA: TGTGCCAGCAGTTCCCCCGGAGGTGAGCAGTTCTTC

V gene: TRBV12-3/TRBV12-4
D gene: NA
J gene: TRBJ2-1
clone size: NA
CDR3 protein: CASSFPGTFTHNDEQFF
CDR3 DNA: TGTGCCAGCAGTTTTCCCGGGACTTTCACCCACAACGATGAGCAGTTCTTC

V gene: TRBV6-2/TRBV6-3
D gene: NA
J gene: TRBJ2-7
clone size: NA
CDR3 protein: CASSWTWGEQYF
CDR3 DNA: TGTGCCAGCAGTTGGACGTGGGGGGAGCAGTACTTC

V gene: TRBV4-1
D gene: TRBD1
J gene: TRBJ2-2
clone size: NA
CDR3 protein: CASRPGTGIILTGELFF
CDR3 DNA: TGCGCCAGCAGACCTGGGACAGGGATTATCCTCACCGGGGAGCTGTTTTTT

V gene: TRBV20-1
D gene: NA
J gene: TRBJ1-1
clone size: few
CDR3 protein: CSGRPGLNTEAFF
CDR3 DNA: TGCAGCGGAAGACCTGGGCTGAACACTGAAGCTTTCTTT

V gene: TRBV20-1
D gene: TRBD2
J gene: TRBJ2-5
clone size: NA
CDR3 protein: CSANSFGLALTNRVQETQYF
CDR3 DNA: TGCAGTGCTAACTCGTTCGGACTAGCGCTAACAAACCGGGTCCAAGAGACCCAGTACTTC

V gene: TRBV11-2
D gene: NA
J gene: TRBJ2-7
clone size: NA
CDR3 protein: CASSHQRGGLSSYEQYF
CDR3 DNA: TGTGCCAGCAGCCACCAGAGAGGAGGACTATCCTCCTACGAGCAGTACTTC

V gene: TRBV4-2
D gene: NA
J gene: TRBJ2-3
clone size: NA
CDR3 protein: CASSQEGGAGDTQYF
CDR3 DNA: TGTGCCAGCAGCCAAGAGGGGGGGGCAGGAGATACGCAGTATTTT

V gene: TRBV7-9
D gene: TRBD2
J gene: TRBJ2-3
clone size: few
CDR3 protein: CASISGRYTDTQYF
CDR3 DNA: TGTGCCAGCATAAGCGGGAGGTACACAGATACGCAGTATTTT

V gene: TRBV2
D gene: NA
J gene: TRBJ2-1
clone size: NA
CDR3 protein: CASPRSGVAENNEQFF
CDR3 DNA: TGTGCCAGCCCCCGTTCGGGGGTAGCGGAAAACAATGAGCAGTTCTTC

V gene: TRBV20-1
D gene: TRBD2
J gene: TRBJ2-5
clone size: few
CDR3 protein: CSANPAGVETQYF
CDR3 DNA: TGCAGTGCCAACCCTGCGGGAGTGGAGACCCAGTACTTC